Each of the 15 T cell receptor beta chains below was sequenced from the same sample in a study of cytomegalovirus exposure and HLA in healthy donors. Sequenced by immunoSEQ multiplex PCR; TCRdb stores in-frame clones only, minus some. The sample has 65,000 to 75,000 clones, about 91% seen once. Sequenced material: PBMCs. The source of these receptors is a young man in good health and CMV-seropositive.

The V call is TRBV5-1, the J call TRBJ2-7; maybe TRBD2 (6 bases). The CDR3 is made up of 13 amino acids. Trimming removed 4 bases from V and 3 bases from J, with 11 bases in between. The germline CDR1 and CDR2 sequences are SGHRS and YFSETQ. The CDR3 spells CASSVDYLYEQYF. DNA for the CDR3: TGCGCCAGCAGCGTGGACTACCTCTACGAGCAGTACTTC.

The gene calls are TRBV5-1 and TRBJ2-2; 12 bases map to TRBD1. This CDR3 contains 15 residues. Germline V gene data show CDR1 as SGHRS and CDR2 as YFSETQ. Unmatched junction bases numbered 4, after V lost 3 bases and J lost 7 bases. The CDR3 coding sequence is TGCGCCAGCAGCTCGGGACAGGGGGCGTACGGGGAGCTGTTTTTT. It is translated as CASSSGQGAYGELFF.

The CDR3 bases are TGCGCCAGCAGCCAATTCCCCACAGCGGAGGGAATCACCGGGGAGCTGTTTTTT. Amino acids: CASSQFPTAEGITGELFF. The J gene is TRBJ2-2, the V gene TRBV4-1; D perhaps matches TRBD2 (6 bases). The ends were cut back, 2 bases at V and 4 bases at J, with 20 bases in the middle. Per the germline V gene, CDR1 is MGHRA and CDR2 is YSYEKL. The CDR3 has 18 amino acids.

The genes are TRBV4-1 and TRBJ2-2, with D maybe TRBD1 (6 bases). The CDR3 loop spans 17 amino acids. CDR1 is MGHRA and CDR2 is YSYEKL in the germline V gene. The V end lost 0 bases, the J end lost 0 bases, and 11 bases lay between the germline ends. The CDR3 sequence: CASSQDGSGANTGELFF. The CDR3 DNA follows: TGCGCCAGCAGCCAAGATGGTTCAGGGGCGAACACCGGGGAGCTGTTTTTT.

V and J are TRBV5-1 and TRBJ2-5, with 7 bases matching TRBD1. Germline-derived CDR1 and CDR2 are SGHRS and YFSETQ. The CDR3 length is 15 residues. V gave up 3 bases and J gave up 2 bases; unmatched junction bases: 7. The CDR3 is CASSWGTAKQETQYF. The CDR3 DNA reads TGCGCCAGCAGCTGGGGGACAGCAAAACAAGAGACCCAGTACTTC. Drawing the rest from reference TRBV5-1 and TRBJ2-5, the complete variable domain is KAGVTQTPRYLIKTRGQQVTLSCSPISGHRSVSWYQQTPGQGLQFLFEYFSETQRNKGNFPGRFSGRQFSNSRSEMNVSTLELGDSALYLCASSWGTAKQETQYFGPGTRLLVL.

The chain couples TRBV7-8 to TRBJ2-1; TRBD1 matches at 8 bases. Germline V gives CDR1 SGHVS, CDR2 FQNEAQ. The CDR3 extends over 15 amino acids. J gave up 7 bases and V 3 bases, and 8 bases lay outside the gene matches. In DNA form, the CDR3 reads TGTGCCAGCAGCTTGGACGGGACAGGTGGGAATGAGCAGTTCTTC. This translates into CASSLDGTGGNEQFF. Full variable domain (outside the CDR3, taken from reference TRBV7-8 and TRBJ2-1): GAGVSQSPRYKVAKRGQDVALRCDPISGHVSLFWYQQALGQGPEFLTYFQNEAQLDKSGLPSDRFFAERPEGSVSTLKIQRTQQEDSAVYLCASSLDGTGGNEQFFGPGTRLTVL.

The chain is built from TRBV19 and TRBJ2-1, with TRBD2 identical over 11 bases. The junction had 6 bases not matched to a gene; V was cut back by 7 bases and J by 4 bases. This CDR3 spans 15 amino acids. Looked up from germline, CDR1 is LNHDA and CDR2 is SQIVND (reference sequence). Written as DNA, the CDR3 is TGTGCCAGTACCCCACTAGCGGGAGATTACAATGAGCAGTTCTTC. Its translation is CASTPLAGDYNEQFF.

This chain joins TRBV19 and TRBJ1-5, with unresolved D. CDR1 and CDR2 (germline): LNHDA, SQIVND (reference sequence). This CDR3 contains 13 residues. V was pared by 2 bases and J by 4 bases, with 6 bases between. In DNA, the CDR3 is TGTGCCAGTAGTATATTGCTAAATCAGCCCCAGCATTTT. It specifies CASSILLNQPQHF. The variable domain in full, with the rest retrieved from reference TRBV19 and TRBJ1-5, is DGGITQSPKYLFRKEGQNVTLSCEQNLNHDAMYWYRQDPGQGLRLIYYSQIVNDFQKGDIAEGYSVSREKKESFPLTVTSAQKNPTAFYLCASSILLNQPQHFGDGTRLSIL.

This clone has only one observation. This chain links TRBV28 with TRBJ2-5; 12 bases match TRBD2. This CDR3 is built from 15 residues. V lost 8 bases to trimming and J lost 1 base; unmatched junction nucleotides: 5. CDR1 and CDR2 (germline): MDHEN, SYDVKM. The CDR3 DNA sequence: TGTGCCAGCGGCTTACTAGCGGGAGGCCAAGAGACCCAGTACTTC. It yields the protein CASGLLAGGQETQYF.

This clone has a handful of counts. J is TRBJ2-5 and V is TRBV6-5; tentative D call: TRBD1 (6 bases). The germline V and J ends were trimmed by 6 bases and 5 bases, with 16 bases remaining between them. The CDR3 is made up of 14 amino acids. Germline V gene sequence: CDR1 MNHEY, CDR2 SVGAGI. DNA of the CDR3: TGTGCCAGCAGCCCCTCACAGGGTGTGGAGACCCAGTACTTC. Translating it yields CASSPSQGVETQYF.

J is TRBJ2-7 and V is TRBV27; 10 bases map to TRBD1. Trimming took 6 bases from V and 2 from J; bases not matched to a gene: 7. The V gene's germline CDR1 is MNHEY and CDR2 SMNVEV (reference sequence). This CDR3 region has 15 residues. This CDR3 is CASRDPGQGTYEQYF. The CDR3 DNA reads TGTGCCAGCAGAGATCCGGGACAGGGGACCTACGAGCAGTACTTC.

J is TRBJ1-3 and V is TRBV27; 8 bases are shared with TRBD1. The V gene's germline CDR1 is MNHEY and CDR2 SMNVEV (reference sequence). Germline trimming cut 6 bases from V and 8 bases from J; bases unmatched to any gene: 12. The CDR3 runs to 15 residues. The CDR3 reads CASRSSAGGRDTIYF. In DNA form, the CDR3 reads TGTGCCAGCAGATCAAGTGCAGGGGGCAGAGACACCATATATTTT.

The chain recombines TRBV5-4 with TRBJ2-1; 14 bases line up with TRBD2. Per germline, CDR1 SGHNT and CDR2 YYREEE (reference sequence). V lost 6 bases and J lost 5; bases outside the gene matches: 7. The CDR3 consists of 16 residues. CDR3 sequence reads: CASTGTSGRVNNEQFF. CDR3 DNA sequence: TGTGCCAGCACGGGGACTAGCGGGAGAGTAAACAATGAGCAGTTCTTC.

In this sample, this clone turned up once. In nucleotides, the CDR3 is TGTGCCAGCAGGCCCGCCGGGACTCAGGGAGGCTACACCTTC. Translated, it gives CASRPAGTQGGYTF. This chain joins TRBV28 and TRBJ1-2; maybe TRBD1 (5 bases). The germline V gene has CDR1 MDHEN and CDR2 SYDVKM. The length of the CDR3 is 14 residues. V was clipped by 6 bases and J by 8 bases, with 19 bases between them.

The chain couples TRBV9 to TRBJ2-7; weak D call: TRBD1 (6 bases). V dropped 3 bases and J dropped 4 bases, with 11 bases sitting between them. Germline V gene sequence: CDR1 SGDLS, CDR2 YYNGEE. The CDR3 totals 13 residues. The CDR3, as DNA: TGTGCCAGCAGCGAGACTCAGGGGTACGAGCAGTACTTC. Protein product: CASSETQGYEQYF.